In its sample, the clone carrying this TCR beta chain was seen a few times. Its cognate antigen is unknown. This specimen belongs to a study of T-cell memory formation after mild COVID-19. Study-level information: Clustering of TCRs was largely donor specific.

The 5'RACE method, run with constant-segment primers, produced TCR alpha and TCR beta cDNA libraries (carrying sample barcodes and UMIs). Via MiXCR, TCRdb re-called the 5' RACE reads, giving one row per CDR3 protein. In the table there are roughly 110,000 distinct CDR3 sequences, 17% of which are singletons. Per the germline V gene, CDR1 is SEHNR and CDR2 is FQNEAQ (reference sequence). This CDR3 comprises 17 residues. Trimming stripped 1 base from V and 3 bases from J, with 15 bases between. Study-level points and caveats: Some responding clones appeared in pre-infection memory, suggesting cross-reactive memory joined.

Material for sequencing was PBMCs or a T cell subset sorted from them (not recorded which). This TCR was recovered from an adult woman who had mild COVID-19 (a few samples of this study predate the infection). Cell type and time point are not known. V gene TRBV7-9 combines with J gene TRBJ2-2, with unresolved D. Here the CDR3 reads CASSLDGLSLYTGELFF. CDR3 nucleotide sequence: TGTGCCAGCAGCTTAGATGGGCTCTCCTTATACACCGGGGAGCTGTTTTTT.